The T cell receptor (beta chain) under discussion was sequenced for a study of blood T cell repertoires in COVID-19. Study-wide background: The analysed material was cDNA or gDNA that came from T cells, B-cell-depleted T cells, or PBMCs.

Study processing details: Amplification from reference gene primers served as the basis for estimated nucleated cell counts. Generated by immunoSEQ multiplex PCR, the TCRdb table keeps only in-frame clones and is missing some. That table gives V, J and clone size, and the DNA gave D and trimming. In the table there are about 220,000 clones, around 82% of which are singletons. Trimming shortened V by 5 bases and J by 0 bases, and 17 bases separated the two germline ends. The V gene's germline CDR1 is MDHEN and CDR2 SYDVKM. This CDR3 comprises 16 residues. This clone was picked up one time. The receptor's source is a woman aged 60 to 75 with acute or convalescent COVID-19. The sample was peripheral blood. The V call is TRBV28, the J call TRBJ2-7; D might be TRBD2 (6 bases). The CDR3, as DNA: TGTGCCAGCAGTCCACCCGGGACGGAGGGCTCCTACGAGCAGTACTTC. Translation gives CASSPPGTEGSYEQYF.